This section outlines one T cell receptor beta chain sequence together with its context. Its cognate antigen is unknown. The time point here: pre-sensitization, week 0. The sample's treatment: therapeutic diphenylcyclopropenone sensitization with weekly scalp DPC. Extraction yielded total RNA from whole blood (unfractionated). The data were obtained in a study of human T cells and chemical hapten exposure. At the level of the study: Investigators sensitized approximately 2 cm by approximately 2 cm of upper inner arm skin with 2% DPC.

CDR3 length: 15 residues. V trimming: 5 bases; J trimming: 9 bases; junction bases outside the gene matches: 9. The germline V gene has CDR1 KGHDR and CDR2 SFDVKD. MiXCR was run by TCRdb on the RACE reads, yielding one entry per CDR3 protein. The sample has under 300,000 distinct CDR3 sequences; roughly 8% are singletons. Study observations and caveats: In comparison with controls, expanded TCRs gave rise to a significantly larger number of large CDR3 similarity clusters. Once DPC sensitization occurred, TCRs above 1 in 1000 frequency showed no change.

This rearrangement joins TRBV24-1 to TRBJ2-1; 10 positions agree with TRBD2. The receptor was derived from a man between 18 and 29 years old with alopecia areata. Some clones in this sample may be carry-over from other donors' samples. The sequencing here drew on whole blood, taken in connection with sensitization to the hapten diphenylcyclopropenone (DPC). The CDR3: CATSGKAGGPVEQFF. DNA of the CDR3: TGTGCCACCAGTGGGAAAGCGGGGGGGCCAGTTGAGCAGTTCTTC.